This passage covers 20 T cell receptor beta chains from one sample sequenced in a study of T cell responses to AZD1222 COVID-19 vaccine. TCRdb keeps only in-frame clones here, not all; method: immunoSEQ multiplex PCR. The repertoire holds around 130,000 clones, with over 85% as singletons. The starting material was peripheral blood, obtained on day 0 of AZD1222 vaccination. The receptors were gathered from an adult in good health.

The gene calls are TRBV5-1 and TRBJ2-1; possibly TRBD1 or TRBD2 for D (5 bases each). Germline V gene data show CDR1 as SGHRS and CDR2 as YFSETQ. The CDR3 sequence is 14 residues long. V dropped 0 bases and J dropped 7 bases, with 11 bases sitting between them. The CDR3 is CASSLGVGGNEQFF. DNA for the CDR3: TGCGCCAGCAGCTTGGGGGTTGGGGGTAATGAGCAGTTCTTC.

This clone is a singleton in its sample. The V and J genes are TRBV7-2 and TRBJ1-2, with no clear D. Per germline, CDR1 SGHTA and CDR2 FQGNSA. The CDR3 loop spans 15 amino acids. Trimming took 1 base from V and 2 from J, leaving 11 bases between them. DNA for the CDR3: TGTGCCAGCAGCTTAGGGGGATTCGGAAACTATGGCTACACCTTC. Translation gives CASSLGGFGNYGYTF.

This rearrangement joins TRBV6-5 to TRBJ2-1; TRBD2 matches 12 bases. Germline V CDR1 and CDR2: MNHEY, SVGAGI. This CDR3 contains 15 residues. The ends lost 7 bases at V and 8 bases at J; junction bases unmatched: 9. The CDR3 DNA is TGTGCCAGCAACCGCCTAGCGGGAGGGCCCGATGAGCAGTTCTTC. This translates into CASNRLAGGPDEQFF.

The chain uses TRBV13 and TRBJ2-1, with a weak D call TRBD1 (5 bases). This CDR3 is built from 16 residues. With 5 bases removed from V and 0 bases from J, the gap between germline ends came to 14 bases. Germline CDR1 and CDR2: PRHDT and FYEKMQ (reference sequence). CDR3 loop: CASSHRQISSYNEQFF. Written as DNA, the CDR3 is TGTGCCAGCAGCCACAGACAGATAAGCTCCTACAATGAGCAGTTCTTC.

This clone occurred a few times. The gene calls are TRBV27 and TRBJ2-7, with a weak D call TRBD1 (5 bases). V lost 5 bases to trimming and J lost 2 bases, with 13 bases between them. Germline V gene data show CDR1 as MNHEY and CDR2 as SMNVEV (reference sequence). This CDR3 contains 14 residues. CDR3 DNA sequence: TGTGCCAGCAGTGCCCAGGGCCCTACCTACGAGCAGTACTTC. Protein sequence: CASSAQGPTYEQYF.

CDR3 sequence reads: CSVDRGANTGELFF. CDR3 nucleotide sequence: TGCAGCGTTGATCGGGGGGCGAACACCGGGGAGCTGTTTTTT. The chain links TRBV29-1 to TRBJ2-2, with TRBD2 matching 7 bases. The CDR3 sequence is 14 residues long. The germline gives CDR1 SQVTM, CDR2 ANQGSEA. Losses at the gene ends were 3 bases for V and 0 bases for J; bases not matched to a gene: 1.

The chain is built from TRBV28 and TRBJ2-3, with TRBD2 identical over 7 bases. The trim removed 5 bases at V and 4 bases at J, leaving 12 bases unmatched. This CDR3 region has 16 residues. Germline loops: CDR1 MDHEN, CDR2 SYDVKM. The CDR3 loop is CASSVGRREFPDTQYF. DNA for the CDR3: TGTGCCAGCAGTGTCGGCCGGCGGGAGTTTCCAGATACGCAGTATTTT.

The chain combines TRBV6-5 with TRBJ2-7; TRBD2 aligns across 8 bases. Germline V lookup: CDR1 MNHEY, CDR2 SVGAGI. CDR3 length equals 14 residues. V was clipped by 7 bases and J by 6 bases; unmatched bases: 11. Here the CDR3 DNA reads TGTGCCAGCACCTCGGGACTAGTGGGCTCCGAGCAGTACTTC. Encoded protein: CASTSGLVGSEQYF.

This clone was observed once. The chain uses TRBV5-1 and TRBJ1-5, with D possibly being TRBD1 (6 bases). This CDR3 is 15 amino acids long. Germline CDR1 and CDR2: SGHRS and YFSETQ. Between the trimmed V and J ends, which lost 3 bases and 4 bases, there was a span of 14 bases. This chain's CDR3 is CASSSQPGENQPQHF. The CDR3 region has the DNA TGCGCCAGCAGCTCCCAACCAGGGGAGAATCAGCCCCAGCATTTT.

V usage is TRBV13 and J usage is TRBJ1-5; possible D gene TRBD1, 6 bases. CDR1 PRHDT and CDR2 FYEKMQ come from the germline V gene (reference sequence). CDR3 length equals 15 residues. Trimming shortened V by 0 bases and J by 7 bases, and 13 bases separated the two germline ends. As DNA, the CDR3 is TGTGCCAGCAGCTTAGGACAGGGAGCATGGCAGCCCCAGCATTTT. It is translated as CASSLGQGAWQPQHF.

The V and J genes are TRBV7-9 and TRBJ2-1, with 14 nucleotides matching TRBD2. The germline gives CDR1 SEHNR, CDR2 FQNEAQ (reference sequence). The CDR3 is made up of 16 amino acids. J lost 9 bases, V lost 4 bases, and 8 bases had no gene match. The CDR3 here is CASSYPGLAGVGEQFF. The CDR3 DNA reads as TGTGCCAGCAGCTACCCGGGACTAGCGGGAGTTGGTGAGCAGTTCTTC.

The CDR3 nucleotides read TGTGCCAGTAGTATTTCTAGCGGGAGTCCCTACGAGCAGTACTTC. It yields the protein CASSISSGSPYEQYF. The genes are TRBV19 and TRBJ2-7, with TRBD2 identical over 10 bases. CDR1 is LNHDA and CDR2 is SQIVND in the germline V gene (reference sequence). CDR3 length equals 15 residues. The ends lost 3 bases at V and 2 bases at J; junction bases unmatched: 4.

The chain links TRBV29-1 to TRBJ1-1; 7 bases align to TRBD1. Per germline, CDR1 SQVTM and CDR2 ANQGSEA. The CDR3 is 14 amino acids. V shed 3 bases and J 6 bases; nucleotides not matched to a gene: 10. CDR3 coding DNA: TGCAGCGTTGACTTCTGGGACAGCTTGCCTGAAGCTTTCTTT. Translating gives CSVDFWDSLPEAFF.

Here the CDR3 DNA reads TGTGCCAGTCATCCCCCACAGGGAAGGAATGAGCAGTTCTTC. This encodes CASHPPQGRNEQFF. The chain carries TRBV6-5 and TRBJ2-1, with D maybe TRBD1 (6 bases). CDR1 is MNHEY and CDR2 is SVGAGI in the germline V gene. This CDR3 comprises 14 residues. Deletions cut 9 bases from V and 7 bases from J, with 19 bases between.

J is TRBJ1-6 and V is TRBV30; no firm D call. The germline V and J ends were trimmed by 8 bases and 0 bases, with 8 bases remaining between them. The CDR3 sequence is 13 residues long. The V gene's germline CDR1 is GTSNPN and CDR2 SVGIG (reference sequence). CDR3 DNA sequence: TGTGCCGGTGAAGGCTCCTATAATTCACCCCTCCACTTT. It specifies CAGEGSYNSPLHF.

The genes are TRBV5-8 and TRBJ2-1, with D unresolved. Germline V gene sequence: CDR1 SGHTS, CDR2 YDEGEE. This CDR3 has 16 residues. V lost 1 base, J lost 0 bases, and 11 bases lay in between. This chain's CDR3 is CASSLLGSSSYNEQFF. CDR3 sequence (DNA): TGTGCCAGCAGCTTGTTAGGTTCCAGCTCCTACAATGAGCAGTTCTTC.

The chain uses TRBV4-3 and TRBJ2-5; a weak D match, TRBD2 (5 bases). V shed 0 bases and J shed 5 bases, with 13 bases lying between them. The CDR3 extends over 15 amino acids. CDR1 and CDR2 (germline): LGHNA, YSLEER. The CDR3 DNA sequence: TGCGCCAGCAGCCAAGACCCCCACGGGGAGGAGACCCAGTACTTC. Translating it yields CASSQDPHGEETQYF.

The rearrangement joins TRBV19 to TRBJ2-6; D is ambiguous. This CDR3 spans 16 amino acids. With 0 bases removed from V and 1 base from J, the gap between germline ends came to 7 bases. Per germline, CDR1 LNHDA and CDR2 SQIVND (reference sequence). CDR3 in amino acids: CASSIDSVSGANVLTF. The CDR3 DNA reads TGTGCCAGTAGTATAGATTCAGTATCTGGGGCCAACGTCCTGACTTTC.

The chain links TRBV25-1 to TRBJ1-1; D gene unclear. The CDR3 extends over 13 amino acids. V shed 3 bases and J shed 6 bases, with 11 bases lying between them. In germline, CDR1 is MGHDK, CDR2 SYGVNS. CDR3 nucleotides: TGTGCCAGCAGTGATCGGGCGGCGTCTGAAGCTTTCTTT. Amino acids: CASSDRAASEAFF.

This clone turned up a few times. The chain has TRBV27 and TRBJ2-1; 13 positions match TRBD2. CDR1 is MNHEY and CDR2 is SMNVEV in the germline V gene (reference sequence). This CDR3 region has 17 residues. J was trimmed by 1 base and V by 4 bases; bases with no gene match: 4. CDR3 bases: TGTGCCAGCAGTTCCCCGACTAGCGGGAGGTCCTACAATGAGCAGTTCTTC. Its protein is CASSSPTSGRSYNEQFF.